Given below is one T cell receptor (beta chain) in context. This CDR3 spans 12 amino acids. V was cut by 0 bases and J by 5 bases, with 4 bases left in between. Per the germline V gene, CDR1 is LGHNA and CDR2 is YNFKEQ. This sample is part of a study of blood T cell repertoires in COVID-19. Across the study: Acute-phase and convalescent COVID-19 samples originated in the United States, Italy and Spain. PBMCs, B-cell-depleted T cells, or T cells were the source of the cDNA or gDNA that made up the material.

Methods used by the authors: Amplifying reference gene primers gave estimates of nucleated cell counts. Assay used: immunoSEQ multiplex PCR; TCRdb lists only in-frame clones, some missing. V, J and clone size were drawn from that table, and D and trimming were deduced from the DNA. The sample includes 200,000 to 250,000 clones, around 86% of them seen just once. This clonotype was obtained from a man aged 55 to 70 who had recovered from COVID-19. The material sequenced was peripheral blood. V usage is TRBV4-2 and J usage is TRBJ2-5; D call uncertain. The CDR3 loop is CASSQDLETQYF. Here the CDR3 DNA reads TGTGCCAGCAGCCAAGATCTGGAGACCCAGTACTTC.